The TCR beta chain described here comes from a study of OX40 agonist ivuxolimab in advanced cancers. Study in general: Dose-escalation cases comprised hepatocellular carcinoma, melanoma, renal cell or head and neck cancer. Two cutaneous melanoma patients and one hepatocellular carcinoma patient, three in all, had partial responses.

The table came from immunoSEQ multiplex PCR; TCRdb's copy has only in-frame clones and leaves some out. This repertoire shows about 21,000 clones, approximately 80% found once; its top ten account for roughly 31%. This clone was counted a single time. The cohort excluded patients with autoimmune disease history or systemic immunosuppression. The CDR3 spans 16 residues. V was shortened by 7 bases and J by 7 bases, with 23 bases between the two germline ends. Per germline, CDR1 SGHRS and CDR2 YFSETQ. This TCR derives from an adult with an advanced solid tumor such as melanoma, head and neck, liver or kidney cancer. The sequencing used CD4+ or CD8+ T cells sorted from blood, collected in a trial of the OX40 agonist ivuxolimab. The V and J genes are TRBV5-1 and TRBJ2-2, with D perhaps given as TRBD1 or TRBD2 (6 bases each). The CDR3 spells CASRPGAGGGNGELFF. In DNA form, the CDR3 reads TGCGCCAGCCGTCCGGGGGCCGGGGGCGGAAACGGGGAGCTGTTTTTT.